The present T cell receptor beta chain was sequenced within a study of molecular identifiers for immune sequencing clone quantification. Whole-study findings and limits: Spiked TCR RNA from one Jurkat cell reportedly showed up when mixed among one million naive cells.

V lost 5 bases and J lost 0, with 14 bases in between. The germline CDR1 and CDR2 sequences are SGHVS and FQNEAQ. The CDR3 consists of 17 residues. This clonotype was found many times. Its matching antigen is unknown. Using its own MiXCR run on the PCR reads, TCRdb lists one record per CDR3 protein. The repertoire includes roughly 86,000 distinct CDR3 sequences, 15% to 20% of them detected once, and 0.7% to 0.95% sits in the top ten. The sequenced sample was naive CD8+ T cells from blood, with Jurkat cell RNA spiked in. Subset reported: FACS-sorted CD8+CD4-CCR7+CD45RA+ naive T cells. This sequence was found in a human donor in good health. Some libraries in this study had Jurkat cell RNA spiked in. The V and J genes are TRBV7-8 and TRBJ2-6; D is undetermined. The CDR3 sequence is CASSLWGEISGANVLTF. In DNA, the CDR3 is TGTGCCAGCAGCCTTTGGGGTGAGATCTCTGGGGCCAACGTCCTGACTTTC.